These T cell receptor beta chains were read from a single sample in a study of T cells after yellow fever vaccination. TCRdb fed the 5' RACE reads into MiXCR, producing one record per CDR3 protein. In the table there are about 13,000 distinct CDR3 sequences, 4.9% of which are singletons. Material: PBMCs, either bulk or a sorted T-cell subset (CD4+, CD8+, memory, or dextramer-sorted; not recorded which), obtained 45 days after the yellow fever booster vaccination. The receptors shown here come from a man between 25 and 39 years old who received the YFV17D yellow fever vaccine. The CDR3 runs from the conserved cysteine through the conserved F or W. The D gene is left open where the match is weak. Only some rows state a clone size, as once, few, many or a class for expanded clones.

J | D | size | V | CDR3 | DNA
TRBJ1-2 | . | medium-sized | TRBV5-4 | CASSLGAGPSGGYTF | TGTGCCAGCAGCTTGGGGGCAGGGCCGTCCGGTGGCTACACCTTC
TRBJ2-1 | . | many | TRBV5-5 | CASSLNSGEQFF | TGTGCCAGCAGCTTGAATAGCGGTGAGCAGTTCTTC
TRBJ1-6 | . | many | TRBV20-1 | CSATRASNSPLHF | TGCAGTGCTACCAGGGCGAGTAATTCACCCCTCCACTTT
TRBJ1-5 | TRBD1 | many | TRBV4-3 | CASSEGTGQNQPQHF | TGCGCCAGCAGCGAAGGGACAGGGCAAAATCAGCCCCAGCATTTT
TRBJ2-7 | . | many | TRBV27 | CASSRDLLYEQYF | TGTGCCAGCAGCCGGGACTTACTCTACGAGCAGTACTTC
TRBJ2-5 | TRBD1 | many | TRBV7-9 | CASSKDTGTGRETQYF | TGTGCCAGCAGCAAGGATACCGGGACAGGCCGCGAGACCCAGTACTTC
TRBJ1-1 | . | many | TRBV10-3 | CAISDFLNTEAFF | TGTGCCATCAGTGATTTCCTGAACACTGAAGCTTTCTTT
TRBJ2-1 | TRBD2 | many | TRBV24-1 | CATSDRLAGGYNEQFF | TGTGCCACCAGTGATAGACTAGCGGGAGGATACAATGAGCAGTTCTTC
TRBJ2-2 | . | . | TRBV5-4 | CASGPGGISGELFF | TGTGCCAGCGGGCCAGGGGGGATCTCCGGGGAGCTGTTTTTT
TRBJ2-7 | TRBD2 | many | TRBV6-5 | CASSPPPGTSGGSRFDEQYF | TGTGCCAGCAGTCCCCCCCCCGGGACTAGCGGGGGGTCGCGGTTCGACGAGCAGTACTTC
TRBJ2-1 | . | many | TRBV7-9 | CASSLERESYNEQFF | TGTGCCAGCAGCTTAGAACGTGAGTCCTACAATGAGCAGTTCTTC
TRBJ2-7 | . | many | TRBV5-1 | CASSFGTSTYEQYF | TGCGCCAGCAGCTTCGGGACGTCTACCTACGAGCAGTACTTC
TRBJ2-3 | TRBD1 | many | TRBV19 | CASDRGSYRTDTQYF | TGTGCCAGCGACAGGGGATCCTACCGCACAGATACGCAGTATTTT
TRBJ2-2 | . | many | TRBV7-6 | CASSLGTGSTGELFF | TGTGCCAGCAGCTTAGGGACTGGATCCACCGGGGAGCTGTTTTTT
TRBJ2-1 | . | many | TRBV4-3 | CASSHPGRARFNEQFF | TGCGCCAGCAGCCACCCCGGCAGGGCGCGCTTCAATGAGCAGTTCTTC
TRBJ2-3 | . | many | TRBV7-2 | CASSLVRSDTQYF | TGTGCCAGCAGCTTAGTTAGGTCAGATACGCAGTATTTT
TRBJ1-5 | . | few | TRBV6-5 | CASSYGWVSNQPQHF | TGTGCCAGCAGTTACGGTTGGGTGTCTAATCAGCCCCAGCATTTT
TRBJ2-3 | . | many | TRBV12-3/TRBV12-4 | CASSLLEDTQYF | TGTGCCAGCAGTTTACTCGAAGATACGCAGTATTTT
TRBJ2-7 | TRBD1 | many | TRBV3-1 | CASSLDRGRFEQYF | TGTGCCAGCAGTCTCGACAGGGGGCGCTTTGAGCAGTACTTC
TRBJ2-7 | . | . | TRBV7-8 | CASSLVPRKANSYEQYF | TGTGCCAGCAGCTTAGTCCCGAGGAAGGCTAACAGCTACGAGCAGTACTTC
TRBJ2-1 | . | many | TRBV6-2/TRBV6-3 | CASSLLGVNYNEQFF | TGTGCCAGCAGTCTTCTGGGAGTCAACTACAATGAGCAGTTCTTC
TRBJ1-5 | . | many | TRBV20-1 | CSARSMRGNLSNQPQHF | TGCAGTGCTAGATCAATGAGGGGCAATCTTAGCAATCAGCCCCAGCATTTT
TRBJ2-7 | . | many | TRBV4-3 | CASSAKDGASYEQYF | TGCGCCAGTTCCGCGAAGGACGGTGCCTCCTACGAGCAGTACTTC
TRBJ2-5 | . | many | TRBV5-1 | CASSRWDGWSETQYF | TGCGCCAGCAGCCGGTGGGACGGATGGTCAGAGACCCAGTACTTC